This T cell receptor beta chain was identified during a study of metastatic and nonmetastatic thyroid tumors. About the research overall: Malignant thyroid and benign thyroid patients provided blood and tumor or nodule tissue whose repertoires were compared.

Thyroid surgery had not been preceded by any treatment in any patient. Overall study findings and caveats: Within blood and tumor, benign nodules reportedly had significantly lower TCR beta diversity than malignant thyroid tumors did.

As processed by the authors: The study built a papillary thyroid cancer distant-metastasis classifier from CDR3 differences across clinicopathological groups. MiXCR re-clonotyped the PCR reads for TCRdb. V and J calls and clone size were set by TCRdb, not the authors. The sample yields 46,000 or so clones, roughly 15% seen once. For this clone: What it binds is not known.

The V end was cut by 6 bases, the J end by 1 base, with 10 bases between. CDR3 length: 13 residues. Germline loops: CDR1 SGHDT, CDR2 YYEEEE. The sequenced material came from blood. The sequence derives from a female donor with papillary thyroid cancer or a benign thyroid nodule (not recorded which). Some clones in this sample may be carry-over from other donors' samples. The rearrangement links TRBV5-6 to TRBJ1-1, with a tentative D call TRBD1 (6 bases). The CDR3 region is CASIPGANTEAFF. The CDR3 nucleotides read TGTGCCAGCATCCCGGGGGCGAACACTGAAGCTTTCTTT. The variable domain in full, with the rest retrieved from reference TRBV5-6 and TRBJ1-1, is DAGVTQSPTHLIKTRGQQVTLRCSPKSGHDTVSWYQQALGQGPQFIFQYYEEEERQRGNFPDRFSGHQFPNYSSELNVNALLLGDSALYLCASIPGANTEAFFGQGTRLTVV.